The T cell receptor (beta chain) described here comes from a study of CD8 T cells in ankylosing spondylitis. TCRdb itself ran the 5' RACE reads through MiXCR, one entry per CDR3 protein. Found here are 200,000 to 300,000 distinct CDR3 sequences, roughly a quarter of them singletons; the top ten hold around 0.64%. Study results and caveats: Clones that were linked to disease were CD8+ and were relatively rare in peripheral blood. Several highly homologous variants made up a TCR beta motif that seemed to typify ankylosing spondylitis blood. From matched ankylosing spondylitis synovial fluid, disease-linked clones were reportedly recovered at significantly enriched levels.

Regarding this clonotype: Its target is not known.

The germline CDR1 and CDR2 sequences are SNHLY and FYNNEI. CDR3 size: 13 residues. V was pared by 2 bases and J by 5 bases, with 7 bases between. The rearrangement uses TRBV2 and TRBJ2-1, with D possibly TRBD1 on 5 matching bases. Sequencing used blood, either unsorted or a sorted T cell fraction (not recorded which). The source is a male donor with ankylosing spondylitis or in good health (not recorded which). The CDR3 nucleotides read TGTGCCAGCAGTGAACGACAGAACAATGAGCAGTTCTTC. Translated: CASSERQNNEQFF.